A single sample gave rise to the 17 T cell receptor beta chains below, sequenced in a study of shared clonotypes between healthy human individuals. Profiled with immunoSEQ multiplex PCR; TCRdb holds only in-frame clones, not every one. The sample lists roughly 720,000 clones, 90% occurring once. The sample taken for sequencing was memory CD8+ T cells from PBMCs. The subset is: CD45RO+ cells pooled with CCR7-negative TemRA cells. All receptors come from a man aged 18 to 35 in good health. Some clones in this sample may be carry-over from other donors' samples.

In this sample, this clone turned up once. Other DNA sequences in the same sample also yield this CDR3. The chain joins TRBV27 to TRBJ2-1, with D unresolved. CDR1 is MNHEY, CDR2 SMNVEV, per germline (reference sequence). This CDR3 spans 13 amino acids. V was trimmed by 3 bases and J by 1 base, leaving 4 bases between them. The CDR3 loop reads CASSFGSYNEQFF. The DNA of the CDR3 is TGTGCCAGCAGTTTTGGGTCCTACAATGAGCAGTTCTTC.

This chain connects TRBV5-4 to TRBJ2-3, with no clear D. From germline, CDR1 is SGHNT and CDR2 YYREEE (reference sequence). The germline V and J ends were trimmed by 0 bases and 2 bases, with 13 bases remaining between them. The CDR3 extends over 16 amino acids. DNA for the CDR3: TGTGCCAGCAGCTTGGAACCGTTAGTTATCACAGATACGCAGTATTTT. Amino acids: CASSLEPLVITDTQYF.

V gene TRBV5-6 combines with J gene TRBJ2-3; 7 nucleotides align to TRBD1. CDR1 is SGHDT, CDR2 YYEEEE, per germline. CDR3 length: 17 residues. Germline trimming cut 3 bases from V and 2 bases from J; bases unmatched to any gene: 12. CDR3 in amino acids: CASSSEGQTIYTDTQYF. CDR3 nucleotides: TGTGCCAGCAGCTCAGAGGGACAGACAATATACACAGATACGCAGTATTTT.

For the CDR3, the DNA is TGTGCCAGTAGTATCCTAGCGGGAGAGGGGCTCAATGAGCAGTTCTTC. As protein: CASSILAGEGLNEQFF. The chain employs TRBV19 and TRBJ2-1, with TRBD2 matching 10 bases. CDR1 and CDR2 from the germline V gene are LNHDA and SQIVND (reference sequence). V lost 3 bases and J lost 6; bases outside the gene matches: 8. The CDR3 contains 16 residues. Drawing the rest from reference TRBV19 and TRBJ2-1, the complete variable domain is DGGITQSPKYLFRKEGQNVTLSCEQNLNHDAMYWYRQDPGQGLRLIYYSQIVNDFQKGDIAEGYSVSREKKESFPLTVTSAQKNPTAFYLCASSILAGEGLNEQFFGPGTRLTVL.

This clone occurred a few times. V and J are TRBV4-1 and TRBJ1-5; 10 positions agree with TRBD1. Germline CDR1 MGHRA, CDR2 YSYEKL. V shed 4 bases and J 6 bases; nucleotides not matched to a gene: 6. This CDR3 is 15 amino acids long. Written as DNA, the CDR3 is TGCGCCAGCAGCCCAGACAGGGGGCAAGGTCAGCCCCAGCATTTT. Its protein is CASSPDRGQGQPQHF.

The chain carries TRBV30 and TRBJ2-7; D not certain. Germline CDR1 and CDR2: GTSNPN and SVGIG (reference sequence). The CDR3 totals 13 residues. V dropped 1 base and J dropped 0 bases, with 7 bases sitting between them. For the CDR3, the DNA is TGTGCCTGGAGTGGGGTATCCTCCTACGAGCAGTACTTC. Amino acids: CAWSGVSSYEQYF. Full variable domain (rest looked up from reference TRBV30 and TRBJ2-7): SQTIHQWPATLVQPVGSPLSLECTVEGTSNPNLYWYRQAAGRGLQLLFYSVGIGQISSEVPQNLSASRPQDRQFILSSKKLLLSDSGFYLCAWSGVSSYEQYFGPGTRLTVT.

The V and J genes are TRBV13 and TRBJ1-5, with D perhaps matching TRBD1 (5 bases). Trimming took 0 bases from V and 2 from J, leaving 14 bases between them. The CDR3 extends over 17 amino acids. The germline gives CDR1 PRHDT, CDR2 FYEKMQ (reference sequence). CDR3 coding DNA: TGTGCCAGCAGCTTAGGCCTTCGGGGGTATGGCAATCAGCCCCAGCATTTT. This sequence encodes CASSLGLRGYGNQPQHF. Full variable domain (missing parts from reference TRBV13 and TRBJ1-5): AAGVIQSPRHLIKEKRETATLKCYPIPRHDTVYWYQQGPGQDPQFLISFYEKMQSDKGSIPDRFSAQQFSDYHSELNMSSLELGDSALYFCASSLGLRGYGNQPQHFGDGTRLSIL.

The gene calls are TRBV2 and TRBJ2-6; D is unclear. With 5 bases removed from V and 4 bases from J, the gap between germline ends came to 18 bases. This CDR3 contains 17 residues. Germline V CDR1 and CDR2: SNHLY, FYNNEI. CDR3 DNA sequence: TGTGCCAGCAGTCCCCGGTCCCTCCCCACCGGGGCCAACGTCCTGACTTTC. Its translation: CASSPRSLPTGANVLTF.

The chain couples TRBV5-6 to TRBJ2-7; the match to TRBD1 covers 8 bases. V lost 4 bases, J lost 1 base, and 7 bases stayed unmatched. Germline V gives CDR1 SGHDT, CDR2 YYEEEE. There are 15 residues in the CDR3. The CDR3 coding sequence is TGTGCCAGCAGCGGGGGACAGGATGGATCCTACGAGCAGTACTTC. It translates to CASSGGQDGSYEQYF.

The chain uses TRBV5-1 and TRBJ2-7, with D tentatively TRBD1 (6 bases). V lost 0 bases and J lost 7, with 11 bases in between. CDR1 and CDR2 (germline): SGHRS, YFSETQ. This CDR3 contains 13 residues. Here the CDR3 reads CASSLEFTGEQYF. The CDR3 nucleotides read TGCGCCAGCAGCTTGGAATTTACAGGGGAGCAGTACTTC.

The chain combines TRBV10-2 with TRBJ2-1; 7 bases line up with TRBD2. In germline, CDR1 is WSHSY, CDR2 SAAADI. CDR3 length: 15 amino acids. J was trimmed by 6 bases and V by 0 bases; bases with no gene match: 5. This CDR3 reads CASSESSGKRNEQFF. CDR3 DNA sequence: TGCGCCAGCAGTGAGTCCAGCGGGAAACGCAATGAGCAGTTCTTC.

The genes are TRBV9 and TRBJ2-3; the match to TRBD1 covers 9 bases. V shed 2 bases, J shed 1 base, and the junction held 2 bases outside the gene matches. Germline assignment: CDR1 SGDLS and CDR2 YYNGEE. The CDR3 spans 15 residues. The CDR3: CASSVWTGGTDTQYF. In DNA, the CDR3 is TGTGCCAGCAGCGTCTGGACAGGGGGCACAGATACGCAGTATTTT.

V and J are TRBV21-1 and TRBJ2-6; TRBD2, the table's D call, lacks a check against the DNA. TRBV21-1 is classified as a pseudogene. CDR3 length: 19 residues. This CDR3 reads CASSKDKEVYAAGANVLTF. In DNA, the CDR3 is TGTGCCAGCAGCAAAGATAAGGAGGTTTATGCGGCTGGGGCCAACGTCCTGACTTTC.

This clone turned up a few times. This sequence joins TRBV30 and TRBJ1-5; D perhaps matches TRBD1 (5 bases). Germline V CDR1 and CDR2: GTSNPN, SVGIG (reference sequence). CDR3 length: 14 amino acids. Trimming took 5 bases from V and 1 from J, leaving 12 bases between them. CDR3 nucleotide sequence: TGTGCCTGGGCTGGGGGGATAAGCAATCAGCCCCAGCATTTT. Translating it yields CAWAGGISNQPQHF.

The genes are TRBV5-5 and TRBJ1-5; possible D gene TRBD1, 6 bases. The ends were cut back, 2 bases at V and 0 bases at J, with 9 bases in the middle. The CDR3 consists of 15 residues. Germline V gene data show CDR1 as SGHKS and CDR2 as YYEKEE (reference sequence). The CDR3, as DNA: TGTGCCAGCAGCTTAACAGGGTATAGCAATCAGCCCCAGCATTTT. Amino acids: CASSLTGYSNQPQHF.

The chain joins TRBV28 to TRBJ2-1, with D possibly being TRBD2 (5 bases). The V and J ends lost 3 bases and 0 bases respectively, with 9 bases between them. The CDR3 length is 15 residues. Germline assignment: CDR1 MDHEN and CDR2 SYDVKM. CDR3 nucleotides: TGTGCCAGCAGTTTTGAAGCGGACTCCTACAATGAGCAGTTCTTC. The encoded protein is CASSFEADSYNEQFF. The full variable domain, its missing parts supplied by reference TRBV28 and TRBJ2-1, is DVKVTQSSRYLVKRTGEKVFLECVQDMDHENMFWYRQDPGLGLRLIYFSYDVKMKEKGDIPEGYSVSREKKERFSLILESASTNQTSMYLCASSFEADSYNEQFFGPGTRLTVL.

The J gene is TRBJ1-2, the V gene TRBV9, with 8 bases that match TRBD1. Losses at the gene ends were 4 bases for V and 6 bases for J; bases not matched to a gene: 8. Per the germline V gene, CDR1 is SGDLS and CDR2 is YYNGEE. The CDR3 totals 14 residues. The CDR3 spells CASSTWTGIDGYTF. CDR3 nucleotide sequence: TGTGCCAGCAGCACCTGGACAGGGATTGATGGCTACACCTTC.